A selection of T cell receptor beta chains follows, all from one sample in a study of tumor T cells in aggressive B-cell lymphoma. Libraries were prepared by immunoSEQ multiplex PCR; TCRdb keeps only in-frame clonotypes and omits some of them. The profile shows about 5,300 clones, more than 85% of them singletons. The sample taken for sequencing was tumor tissue. The receptors originated from an adult with diffuse large B cell lymphoma. Each CDR3 is given with its conserved first and last residue. The order of the fields is CDR3 DNA, CDR3 protein, J gene, D gene, clone size, V gene. The D gene is left open where the match is weak. Expanded clones get a size class; other rows say once, few or many, or leave the size out.

cdr3_nt: TGTGCCAGCAGCATGGACAGTTGGCACGAGCAGTACTTC
cdr3_aa: CASSMDSWHEQYF
j_call: TRBJ2-7
d_call: -
clone_size: few
v_call: TRBV7-9

cdr3_nt: TGTGCCAGCAGCTTGGGCAGGGTGAACACTGAAGCTTTCTTT
cdr3_aa: CASSLGRVNTEAFF
j_call: TRBJ1-1
d_call: -
clone_size: -
v_call: TRBV5-6

cdr3_nt: TGTGCCAGCAGCCAAGTGACATCCATTTCGGCCCAGTACTTC
cdr3_aa: CASSQVTSISAQYF
j_call: TRBJ2-5
d_call: -
clone_size: -
v_call: TRBV28

cdr3_nt: TGTGCCAGCAGTGAAGTTCTAGCGGGATTGACGTACGAGCAGTACTTC
cdr3_aa: CASSEVLAGLTYEQYF
j_call: TRBJ2-7
d_call: TRBD2
clone_size: -
v_call: TRBV2

cdr3_nt: TGTGCCAGCAGAATGACAGGGGGCGAAGACGGCTACACCTTC
cdr3_aa: CASRMTGGEDGYTF
j_call: TRBJ1-2
d_call: TRBD1
clone_size: -
v_call: TRBV6-1

cdr3_nt: TGTGCCGCGTGGGACAGGGTCTATGGCTACACCTTC
cdr3_aa: CAAWDRVYGYTF
j_call: TRBJ1-2
d_call: TRBD1
clone_size: -
v_call: TRBV19

cdr3_nt: TGTGCCAGTAACCGGGACTGGAAACAGGAGCAGTACTTC
cdr3_aa: CASNRDWKQEQYF
j_call: TRBJ2-7
d_call: -
clone_size: -
v_call: TRBV18

cdr3_nt: TGTGCCAGCAGTTTAGGTTATTTAGCGGGGGCGCGGGAGACCCAGTACTTC
cdr3_aa: CASSLGYLAGARETQYF
j_call: TRBJ2-5
d_call: TRBD2
clone_size: -
v_call: TRBV28

cdr3_nt: TGTGCCACCAGCAGAGAACCGGCAGGGGGGTACGAGCAGTACTTC
cdr3_aa: CATSREPAGGYEQYF
j_call: TRBJ2-7
d_call: -
clone_size: -
v_call: TRBV15

cdr3_nt: TGTGCCAGCAGCTTAGTATGGGGGGGGTCCCTGCAGTTCTTC
cdr3_aa: CASSLVWGGSLQFF
j_call: TRBJ2-1
d_call: TRBD2
clone_size: -
v_call: TRBV7-2

cdr3_nt: TGTGCCAGCAGCTTAGTTCCAGGGGCCGACACTGAAGCTTTCTTT
cdr3_aa: CASSLVPGADTEAFF
j_call: TRBJ1-1
d_call: -
clone_size: -
v_call: TRBV11-2

cdr3_nt: TGTGCCAGCAGCAGCGAACCCAATCAGCCCCAGCATTTT
cdr3_aa: CASSSEPNQPQHF
j_call: TRBJ1-5
d_call: -
clone_size: -
v_call: TRBV9

cdr3_nt: TGCGCCAGCAGCCAATCCGTATCCTCCTACGAGCAGTACTTC
cdr3_aa: CASSQSVSSYEQYF
j_call: TRBJ2-7
d_call: -
clone_size: -
v_call: TRBV4-3

cdr3_nt: TGTGCCAGCAGCCCGAGCCGGCGGTCTGAAGCTTTCTTT
cdr3_aa: CASSPSRRSEAFF
j_call: TRBJ1-1
d_call: -
clone_size: once
v_call: TRBV13

cdr3_nt: TGTGCCAGCAGCCACATCGAGAGGGTCGGGGCTTTCTTT
cdr3_aa: CASSHIERVGAFF
j_call: TRBJ1-1
d_call: -
clone_size: once
v_call: TRBV14

cdr3_nt: TGCGCCAGCAGCCTCGGTGGACAGGGGGCACTGTCTAATGAAAAACTGTTTTTT
cdr3_aa: CASSLGGQGALSNEKLFF
j_call: TRBJ1-4
d_call: TRBD1
clone_size: -
v_call: TRBV4-1

cdr3_nt: TGCGCCAGCAGCCCCTCGTGGAACACTGAAGCTTTCTTT
cdr3_aa: CASSPSWNTEAFF
j_call: TRBJ1-1
d_call: -
clone_size: -
v_call: TRBV5-1

cdr3_nt: TGTGCCAGCAGTTACTCTTCCAGGGGAAGCAATCAGCCCCAGCATTTT
cdr3_aa: CASSYSSRGSNQPQHF
j_call: TRBJ1-5
d_call: -
clone_size: -
v_call: TRBV6-5

cdr3_nt: TGTGCCAGCAGTTTCGGACTAGCGGGAGGAAGCCCCTACACCGGGGAGCTGTTTTTT
cdr3_aa: CASSFGLAGGSPYTGELFF
j_call: TRBJ2-2
d_call: TRBD2
clone_size: -
v_call: TRBV28

cdr3_nt: TGTGCCAGTAGAGGAGGGTACACCGGGGAGCTGTTTTTT
cdr3_aa: CASRGGYTGELFF
j_call: TRBJ2-2
d_call: -
clone_size: -
v_call: TRBV5-4

cdr3_nt: TGCAGCGTTGTTGGGGGGGACAGGGGATACAATGAGCAGTTCTTC
cdr3_aa: CSVVGGDRGYNEQFF
j_call: TRBJ2-1
d_call: TRBD1
clone_size: -
v_call: TRBV29-1

cdr3_nt: TGTGCCAGCGGGAGAGGGCAATCACCCCTCCACTTT
cdr3_aa: CASGRGQSPLHF
j_call: TRBJ1-6
d_call: -
clone_size: once
v_call: TRBV28

cdr3_nt: TGTGCCATCAGTGAGCCGAGGGACAGGGAGCGCACTGAAGCTTTCTTT
cdr3_aa: CAISEPRDRERTEAFF
j_call: TRBJ1-1
d_call: TRBD1
clone_size: -
v_call: TRBV10-3

cdr3_nt: TGCGCCAGCAGCTTTCGGGGCGAGCAGTACTTC
cdr3_aa: CASSFRGEQYF
j_call: TRBJ2-7
d_call: -
clone_size: -
v_call: TRBV5-1

cdr3_nt: TGTGCCATCAGTGAGTCAAGTTACGGACTAGCGGGGGAGCAAGAGACCCAGTACTTC
cdr3_aa: CAISESSYGLAGEQETQYF
j_call: TRBJ2-5
d_call: TRBD2
clone_size: few
v_call: TRBV10-3